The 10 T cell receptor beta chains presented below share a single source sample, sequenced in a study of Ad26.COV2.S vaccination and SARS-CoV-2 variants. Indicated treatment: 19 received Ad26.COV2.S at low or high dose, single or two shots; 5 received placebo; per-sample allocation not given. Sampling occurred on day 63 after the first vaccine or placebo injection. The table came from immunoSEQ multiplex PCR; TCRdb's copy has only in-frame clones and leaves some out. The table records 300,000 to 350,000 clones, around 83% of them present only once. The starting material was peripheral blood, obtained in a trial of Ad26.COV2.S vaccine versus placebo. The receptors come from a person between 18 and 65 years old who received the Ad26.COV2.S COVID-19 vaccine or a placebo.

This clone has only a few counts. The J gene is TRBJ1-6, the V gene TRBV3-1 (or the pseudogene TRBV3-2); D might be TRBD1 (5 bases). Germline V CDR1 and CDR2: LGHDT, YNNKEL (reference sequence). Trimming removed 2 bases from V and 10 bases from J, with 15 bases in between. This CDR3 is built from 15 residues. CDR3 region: CASSQLPGKKSPLHF. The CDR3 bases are TGTGCCAGCAGCCAACTTCCAGGGAAGAAGTCACCCCTCCACTTT.

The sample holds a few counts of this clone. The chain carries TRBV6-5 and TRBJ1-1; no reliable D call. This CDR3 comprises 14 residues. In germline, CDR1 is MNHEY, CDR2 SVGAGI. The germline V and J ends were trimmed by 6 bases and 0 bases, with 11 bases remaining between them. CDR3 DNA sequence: TGTGCCAGCAGGCCCACCCAGTTGAACACTGAAGCTTTCTTT. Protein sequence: CASRPTQLNTEAFF.

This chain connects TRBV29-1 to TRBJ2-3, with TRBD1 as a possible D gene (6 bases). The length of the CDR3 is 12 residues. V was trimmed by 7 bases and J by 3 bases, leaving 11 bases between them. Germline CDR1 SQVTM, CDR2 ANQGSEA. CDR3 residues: CSAVQGTDTQYF. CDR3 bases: TGCAGCGCCGTCCAGGGGACAGATACGCAGTATTTT.

CDR3 sequence: CASRRGQSGGYTF. CDR3 in DNA: TGTGCCAGCAGAAGGGGGCAAAGTGGTGGCTACACCTTC. The chain carries TRBV12-3 or TRBV12-4 and TRBJ1-2; 7 bases align to TRBD1. The CDR3 length is 13 residues. The V gene end was trimmed by 6 bases and the J gene end by 7 bases; junction bases not matched to a gene: 8.

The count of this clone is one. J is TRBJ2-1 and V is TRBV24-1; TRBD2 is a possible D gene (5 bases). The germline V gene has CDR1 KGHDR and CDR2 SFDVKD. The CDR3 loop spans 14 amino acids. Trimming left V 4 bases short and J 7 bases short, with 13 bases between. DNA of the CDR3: TGTGCCACCAGTGAAAGCGGACGGGATAATGAGCAGTTCTTC. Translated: CATSESGRDNEQFF.

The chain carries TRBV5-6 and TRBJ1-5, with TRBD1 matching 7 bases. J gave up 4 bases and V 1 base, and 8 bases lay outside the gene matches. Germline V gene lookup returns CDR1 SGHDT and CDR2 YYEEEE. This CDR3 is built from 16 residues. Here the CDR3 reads CASSLLRGGGNQPQHF. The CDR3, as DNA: TGTGCCAGCAGCTTGCTGAGAGGGGGCGGTAATCAGCCCCAGCATTTT.

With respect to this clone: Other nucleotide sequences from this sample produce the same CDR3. The CDR3 DNA is TGCGCCAGCAGCTTGGGGGGAGTCGGGTATGGCTACACCTTC. Amino acids: CASSLGGVGYGYTF. The gene calls are TRBV5-1 and TRBJ1-2; D is undetermined. Germline CDR1 and CDR2: SGHRS and YFSETQ. The CDR3 has 14 residues. Between the trimmed V and J ends, which lost 0 bases and 5 bases, there was a span of 11 bases.

The chain's CDR3 is CASSQEGISGNTIYF. Written as DNA, the CDR3 is TGTGCCAGCAGCCAAGAAGGGATCTCTGGAAACACCATATATTTT. The chain combines TRBV3-1 (or the pseudogene TRBV3-2) with TRBJ1-3, with D uncertain. Germline V gives CDR1 LGHDT, CDR2 YNNKEL (reference sequence). Between the trimmed V and J ends, which lost 0 bases and 0 bases, there was a span of 6 bases. This CDR3 region has 15 residues.

The CDR3 bases are TGTGCCAGCAGCCCAGGAGGCAATCAGCCCCAGCATTTT. Translating it yields CASSPGGNQPQHF. The chain links TRBV3-1 (or the pseudogene TRBV3-2) to TRBJ1-5, with unresolved D. The V end lost 4 bases, the J end lost 2 bases, and 6 bases lay between the germline ends. The CDR3 extends over 13 amino acids. CDR1 and CDR2 from the germline V gene are LGHDT and YNNKEL (reference sequence).

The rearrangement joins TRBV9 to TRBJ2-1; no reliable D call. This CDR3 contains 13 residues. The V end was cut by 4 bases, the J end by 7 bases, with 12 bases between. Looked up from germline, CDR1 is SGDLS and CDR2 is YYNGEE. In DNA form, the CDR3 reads TGTGCCAGCAGCCTATCTGGCCTGAATGAGCAGTTCTTC. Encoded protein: CASSLSGLNEQFF.